One sample yielded the 3 T cell receptor beta chains listed below, sequenced in a study of OX40 agonist ivuxolimab in advanced cancers. Only in-frame clones appear in the TCRdb table, and some are missing; sequencing was by immunoSEQ multiplex PCR. The table records 80,000 or so clones, roughly 91% of them present only once. The sample in question was CD4+ or CD8+ T cells sorted from blood, obtained in a trial of the OX40 agonist ivuxolimab. The receptor source for this set is an adult with an advanced solid tumor such as melanoma, head and neck, liver or kidney cancer.

The chain combines TRBV7-2 with TRBJ2-1; D remains unclear. This CDR3 region has 14 residues. V was shortened by 7 bases and J by 9 bases, with 19 bases between the two germline ends. The germline V gene has CDR1 SGHTA and CDR2 FQGNSA. CDR3 residues: CASIVVAPGGEQFF. CDR3 coding DNA: TGTGCCAGCATCGTGGTCGCCCCAGGTGGTGAGCAGTTCTTC.

The CDR3 bases are TGTGCCAGCAGTAGGGGCCAGGCCGCAGAGACCCAGTACTTC. Translation: CASSRGQAAETQYF. This chain uses TRBV25-1 with TRBJ2-5; tentative D call: TRBD1 (5 bases). CDR1 MGHDK and CDR2 SYGVNS come from the germline V gene. This CDR3 has 14 amino acids. The germline V and J ends were trimmed by 5 bases and 4 bases, with 14 bases remaining between them.

V gene TRBV6-5 combines with J gene TRBJ2-7, with unresolved D. CDR3 length: 15 residues. V lost 0 bases, J lost 0 bases, and 9 bases lay in between. Looked up from germline, CDR1 is MNHEY and CDR2 is SVGAGI. CDR3 DNA: TGTGCCAGCAGTTACTCGTGGGTGGACTCCTACGAGCAGTACTTC. It codes for CASSYSWVDSYEQYF.